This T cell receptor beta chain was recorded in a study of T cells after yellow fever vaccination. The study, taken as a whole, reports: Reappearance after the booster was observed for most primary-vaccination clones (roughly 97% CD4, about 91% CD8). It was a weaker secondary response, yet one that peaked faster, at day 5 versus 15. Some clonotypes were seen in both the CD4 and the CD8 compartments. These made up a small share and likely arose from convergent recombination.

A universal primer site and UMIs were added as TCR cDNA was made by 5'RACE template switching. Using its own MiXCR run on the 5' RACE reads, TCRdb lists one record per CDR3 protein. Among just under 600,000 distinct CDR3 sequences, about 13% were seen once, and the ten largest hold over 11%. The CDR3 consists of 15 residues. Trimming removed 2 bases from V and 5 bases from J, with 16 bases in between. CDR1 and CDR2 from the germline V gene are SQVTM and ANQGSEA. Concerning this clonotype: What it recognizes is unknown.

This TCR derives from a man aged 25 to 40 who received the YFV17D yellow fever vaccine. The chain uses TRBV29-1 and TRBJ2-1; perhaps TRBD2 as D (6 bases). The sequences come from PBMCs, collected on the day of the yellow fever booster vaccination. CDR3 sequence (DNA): TGCAGCGTTGAAACTAGCTCTGGACGTAACAATGAGCAGTTCTTC. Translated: CSVETSSGRNNEQFF.